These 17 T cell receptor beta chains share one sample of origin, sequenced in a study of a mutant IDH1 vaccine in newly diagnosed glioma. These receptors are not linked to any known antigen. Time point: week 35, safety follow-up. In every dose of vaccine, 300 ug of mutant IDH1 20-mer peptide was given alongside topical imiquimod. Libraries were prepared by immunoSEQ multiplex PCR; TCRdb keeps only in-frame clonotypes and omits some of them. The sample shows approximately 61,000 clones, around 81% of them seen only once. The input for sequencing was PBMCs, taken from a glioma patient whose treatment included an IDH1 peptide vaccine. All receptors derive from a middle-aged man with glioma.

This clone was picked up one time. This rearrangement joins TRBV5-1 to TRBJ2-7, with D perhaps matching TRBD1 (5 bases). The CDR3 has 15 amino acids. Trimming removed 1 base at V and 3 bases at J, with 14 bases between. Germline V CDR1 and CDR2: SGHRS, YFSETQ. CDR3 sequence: CASSLSPTDNYEQYF. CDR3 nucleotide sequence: TGCGCCAGCAGCTTGTCTCCGACAGATAACTACGAGCAGTACTTC.

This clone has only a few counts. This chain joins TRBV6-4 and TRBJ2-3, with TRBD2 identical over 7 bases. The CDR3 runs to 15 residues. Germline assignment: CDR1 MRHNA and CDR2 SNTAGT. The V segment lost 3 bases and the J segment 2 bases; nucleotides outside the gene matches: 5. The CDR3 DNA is TGTGCCAGCAGTGAAGTAGCGGGCTCCACAGATACGCAGTATTTT. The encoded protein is CASSEVAGSTDTQYF.

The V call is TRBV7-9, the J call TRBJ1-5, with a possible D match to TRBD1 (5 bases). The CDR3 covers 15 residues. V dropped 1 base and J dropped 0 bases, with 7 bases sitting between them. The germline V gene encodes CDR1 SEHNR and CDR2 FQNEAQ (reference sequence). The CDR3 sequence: CASSLGDHSNQPQHF. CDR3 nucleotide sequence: TGTGCCAGCAGCTTAGGGGACCATAGCAATCAGCCCCAGCATTTT.

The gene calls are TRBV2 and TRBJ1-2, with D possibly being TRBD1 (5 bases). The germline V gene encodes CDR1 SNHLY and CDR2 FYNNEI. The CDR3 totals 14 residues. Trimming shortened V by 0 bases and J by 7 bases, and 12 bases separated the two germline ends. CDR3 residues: CASSEAAGGVGYTF. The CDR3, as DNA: TGTGCCAGCAGTGAAGCGGCGGGGGGGGTTGGCTACACCTTC.

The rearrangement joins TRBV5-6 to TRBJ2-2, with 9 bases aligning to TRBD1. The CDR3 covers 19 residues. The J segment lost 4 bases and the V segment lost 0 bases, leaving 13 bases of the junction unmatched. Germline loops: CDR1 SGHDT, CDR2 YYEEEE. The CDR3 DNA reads TGTGCCAGCAGCTTGGAGAGGACAGGGGTTAATTGGGGCACCGGGGAGCTGTTTTTT. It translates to CASSLERTGVNWGTGELFF. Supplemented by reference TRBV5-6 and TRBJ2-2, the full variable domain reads DAGVTQSPTHLIKTRGQQVTLRCSPKSGHDTVSWYQQALGQGPQFIFQYYEEEERQRGNFPDRFSGHQFPNYSSELNVNALLLGDSALYLCASSLERTGVNWGTGELFFGEGSRLTVL.

The CDR3 here is CATSFGTGYEQYF. CDR3 in DNA: TGTGCCACCAGCTTCGGGACAGGCTACGAGCAGTACTTC. This sequence joins TRBV15 and TRBJ2-7; 8 nucleotides align to TRBD1. CDR1 and CDR2 from the germline V gene are LNHNV and YYDKDF (reference sequence). The CDR3 length is 13 residues. With 5 bases clipped from V and 3 bases from J, the junction kept 3 bases outside the gene matches. The whole variable domain, remainder taken from reference TRBV15 and TRBJ2-7, is DAMVIQNPRYQVTQFGKPVTLSCSQTLNHNVMYWYQQKSSQAPKLLFHYYDKDFNNEADTPDNFQSRRPNTSFCFLDIRSPGLGDTAMYLCATSFGTGYEQYFGPGTRLTVT.

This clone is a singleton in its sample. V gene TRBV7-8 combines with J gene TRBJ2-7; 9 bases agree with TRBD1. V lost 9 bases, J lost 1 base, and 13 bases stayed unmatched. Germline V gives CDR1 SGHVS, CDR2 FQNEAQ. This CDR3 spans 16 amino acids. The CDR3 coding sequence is TGTGCCAGTCTTATGGCCGGGACAGGGAAATCCTACGAGCAGTACTTC. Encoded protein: CASLMAGTGKSYEQYF.

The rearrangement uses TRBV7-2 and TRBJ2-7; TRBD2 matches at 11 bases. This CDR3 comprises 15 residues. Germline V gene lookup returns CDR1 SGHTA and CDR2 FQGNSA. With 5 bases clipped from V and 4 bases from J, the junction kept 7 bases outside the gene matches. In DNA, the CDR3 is TGTGCCAGCAGCAGTAGGACTAGCGGGCTATACGAGCAGTACTTC. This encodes CASSSRTSGLYEQYF.

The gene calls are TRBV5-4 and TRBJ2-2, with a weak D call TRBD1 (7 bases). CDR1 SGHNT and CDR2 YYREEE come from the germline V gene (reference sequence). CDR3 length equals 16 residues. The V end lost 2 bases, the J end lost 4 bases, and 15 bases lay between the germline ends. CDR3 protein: CASSLFNRGGTGELFF. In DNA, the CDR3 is TGTGCCAGCAGCTTATTCAACAGGGGAGGCACCGGGGAGCTGTTTTTT.

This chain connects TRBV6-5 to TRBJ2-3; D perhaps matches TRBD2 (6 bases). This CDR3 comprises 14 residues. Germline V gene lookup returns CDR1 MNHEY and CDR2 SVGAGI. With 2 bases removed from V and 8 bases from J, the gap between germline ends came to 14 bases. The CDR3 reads CASSYGPGLGTQYF. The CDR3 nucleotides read TGTGCCAGCAGTTACGGACCGGGACTCGGTACGCAGTATTTT.

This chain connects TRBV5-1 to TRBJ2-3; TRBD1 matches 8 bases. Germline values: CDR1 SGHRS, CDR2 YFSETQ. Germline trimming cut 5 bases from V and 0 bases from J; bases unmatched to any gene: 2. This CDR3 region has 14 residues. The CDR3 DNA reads TGCGCCAGCAGGGACAGGGCGAGCACAGATACGCAGTATTTT. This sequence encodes CASRDRASTDTQYF.

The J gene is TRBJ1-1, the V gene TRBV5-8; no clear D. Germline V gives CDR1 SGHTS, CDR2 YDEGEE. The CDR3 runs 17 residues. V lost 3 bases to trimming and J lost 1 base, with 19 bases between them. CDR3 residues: CASSSRYKFHENTEAFF. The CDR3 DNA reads TGTGCCAGCAGCTCCCGGTACAAATTCCACGAGAACACTGAAGCTTTCTTT.

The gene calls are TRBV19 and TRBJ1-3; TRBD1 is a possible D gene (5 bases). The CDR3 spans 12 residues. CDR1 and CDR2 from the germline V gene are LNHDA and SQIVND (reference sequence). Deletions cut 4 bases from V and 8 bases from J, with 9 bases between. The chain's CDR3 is CASSTGGDTIYF. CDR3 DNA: TGTGCCAGTAGTACCGGAGGGGACACCATATATTTT.

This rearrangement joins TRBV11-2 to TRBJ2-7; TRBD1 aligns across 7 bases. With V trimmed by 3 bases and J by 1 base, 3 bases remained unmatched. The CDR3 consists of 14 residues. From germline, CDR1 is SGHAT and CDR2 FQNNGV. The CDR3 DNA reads TGTGCCAGCAGCTTGCCGGGACAGTCCTACGAGCAGTACTTC. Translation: CASSLPGQSYEQYF.

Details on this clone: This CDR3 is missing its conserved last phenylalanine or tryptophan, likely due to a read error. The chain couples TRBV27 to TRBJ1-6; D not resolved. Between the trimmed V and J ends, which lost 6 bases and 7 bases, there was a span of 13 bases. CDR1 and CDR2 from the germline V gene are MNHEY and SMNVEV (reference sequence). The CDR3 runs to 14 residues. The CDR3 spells CASSPVGGNSPLHL. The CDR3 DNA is TGTGCCAGCAGCCCCGTCGGCGGCAATTCACCCCTCCACCTT.

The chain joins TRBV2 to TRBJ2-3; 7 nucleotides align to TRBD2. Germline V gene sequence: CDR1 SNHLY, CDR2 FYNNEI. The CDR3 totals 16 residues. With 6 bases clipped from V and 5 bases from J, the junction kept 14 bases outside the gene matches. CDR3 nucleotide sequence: TGTGCCAGCAGCGAATACTCGGGGGGAGCGGAAGATACGCAGTATTTT. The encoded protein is CASSEYSGGAEDTQYF.

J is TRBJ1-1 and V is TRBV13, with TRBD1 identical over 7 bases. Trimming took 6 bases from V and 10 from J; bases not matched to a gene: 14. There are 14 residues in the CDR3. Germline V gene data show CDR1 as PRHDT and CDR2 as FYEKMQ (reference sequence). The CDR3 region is CASSKNDRVLGAFF. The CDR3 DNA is TGTGCCAGCAGTAAAAACGACAGGGTTTTAGGAGCTTTCTTT.